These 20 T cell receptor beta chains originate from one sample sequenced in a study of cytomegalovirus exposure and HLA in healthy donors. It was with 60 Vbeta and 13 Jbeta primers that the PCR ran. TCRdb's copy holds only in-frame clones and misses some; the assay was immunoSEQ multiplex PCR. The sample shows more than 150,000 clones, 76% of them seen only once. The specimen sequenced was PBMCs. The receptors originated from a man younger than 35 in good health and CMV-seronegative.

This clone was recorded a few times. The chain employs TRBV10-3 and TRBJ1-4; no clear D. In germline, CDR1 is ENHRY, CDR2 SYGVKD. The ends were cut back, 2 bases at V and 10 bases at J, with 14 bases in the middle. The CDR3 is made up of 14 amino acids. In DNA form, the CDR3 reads TGTGCCATCAGTGAGATCAGCCTACGGGGAAAACTGTTTTTT. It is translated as CAISEISLRGKLFF.

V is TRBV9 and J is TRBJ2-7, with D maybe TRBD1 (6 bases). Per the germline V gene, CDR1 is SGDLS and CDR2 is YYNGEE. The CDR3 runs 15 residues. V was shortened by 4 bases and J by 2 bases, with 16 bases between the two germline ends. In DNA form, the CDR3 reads TGTGCCAGCAGCCTGGGGGCGGGTTCAACCTACGAGCAGTACTTC. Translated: CASSLGAGSTYEQYF.

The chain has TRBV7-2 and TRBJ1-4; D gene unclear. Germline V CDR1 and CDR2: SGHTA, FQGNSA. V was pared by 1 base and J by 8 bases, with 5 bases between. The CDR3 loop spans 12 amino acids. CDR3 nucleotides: TGTGCCAGCAGCTTAGAACACGAAAAACTGTTTTTT. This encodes CASSLEHEKLFF.

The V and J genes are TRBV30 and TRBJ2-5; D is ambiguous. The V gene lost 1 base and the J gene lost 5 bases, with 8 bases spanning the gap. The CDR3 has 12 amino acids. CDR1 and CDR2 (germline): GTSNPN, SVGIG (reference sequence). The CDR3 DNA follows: TGTGCCTGGAGTGAAGGCAGGGAGACCCAGTACTTC. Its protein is CAWSEGRETQYF.

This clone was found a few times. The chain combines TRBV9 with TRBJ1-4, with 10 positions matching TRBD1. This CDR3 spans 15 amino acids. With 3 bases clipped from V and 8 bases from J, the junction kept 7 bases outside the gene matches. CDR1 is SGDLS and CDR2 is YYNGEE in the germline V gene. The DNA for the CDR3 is TGTGCCAGCAGCGCCGACAGGGGGCGACGAGAAAAACTGTTTTTT. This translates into CASSADRGRREKLFF. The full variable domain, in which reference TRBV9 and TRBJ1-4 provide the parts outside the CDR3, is DSGVTQTPKHLITATGQRVTLRCSPRSGDLSVYWYQQSLDQGLQFLIQYYNGEERAKGNILERFSAQQFPDLHSELNLSSLELGDSALYFCASSADRGRREKLFFGSGTQLSVL.

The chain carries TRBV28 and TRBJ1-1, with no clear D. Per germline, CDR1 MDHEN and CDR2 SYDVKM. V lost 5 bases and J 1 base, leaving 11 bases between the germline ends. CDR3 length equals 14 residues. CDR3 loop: CASSPGDRNTEAFF. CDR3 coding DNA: TGTGCCAGCAGTCCCGGGGATCGGAACACTGAAGCTTTCTTT.

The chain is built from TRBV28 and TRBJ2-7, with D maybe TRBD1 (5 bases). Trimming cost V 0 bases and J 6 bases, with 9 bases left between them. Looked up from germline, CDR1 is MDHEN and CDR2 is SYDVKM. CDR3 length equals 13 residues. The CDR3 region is CASSLCRACEQYF. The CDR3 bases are TGTGCCAGCAGTTTATGCAGGGCCTGCGAGCAGTACTTC.

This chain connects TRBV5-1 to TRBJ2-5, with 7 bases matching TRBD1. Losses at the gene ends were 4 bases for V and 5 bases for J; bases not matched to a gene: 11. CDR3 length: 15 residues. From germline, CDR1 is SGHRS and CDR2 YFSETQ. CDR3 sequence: CASSIPTGSVETQYF. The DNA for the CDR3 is TGCGCCAGCAGCATTCCGACAGGGTCGGTGGAGACCCAGTACTTC. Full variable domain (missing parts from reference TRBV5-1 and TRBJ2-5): KAGVTQTPRYLIKTRGQQVTLSCSPISGHRSVSWYQQTPGQGLQFLFEYFSETQRNKGNFPGRFSGRQFSNSRSEMNVSTLELGDSALYLCASSIPTGSVETQYFGPGTRLLVL.

The CDR3 reads CASSLLQGLNSGNTIYF. Here the CDR3 DNA reads TGTGCCAGCAGTTTACTCCAGGGACTTAACTCTGGAAACACCATATATTTT. This chain links TRBV28 with TRBJ1-3; D possibly corresponds to TRBD1 (5 bases). CDR1 is MDHEN, CDR2 SYDVKM, per germline. The ends were cut back, 2 bases at V and 0 bases at J, with 14 bases in the middle. This CDR3 has 17 amino acids.

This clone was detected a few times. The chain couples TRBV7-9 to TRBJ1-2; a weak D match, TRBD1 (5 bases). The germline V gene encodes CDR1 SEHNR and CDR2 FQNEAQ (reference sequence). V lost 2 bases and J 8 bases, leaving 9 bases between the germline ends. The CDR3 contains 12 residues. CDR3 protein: CASSLTREGYTF. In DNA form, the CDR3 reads TGTGCCAGCAGCTTAACCAGGGAAGGCTACACCTTC.

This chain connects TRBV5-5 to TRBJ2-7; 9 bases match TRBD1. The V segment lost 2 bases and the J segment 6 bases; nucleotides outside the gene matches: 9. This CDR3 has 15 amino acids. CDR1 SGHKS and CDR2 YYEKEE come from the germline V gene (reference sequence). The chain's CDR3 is CASSFRTGEDTEQYF. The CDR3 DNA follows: TGTGCCAGCAGCTTCCGGACAGGGGAGGACACCGAGCAGTACTTC.

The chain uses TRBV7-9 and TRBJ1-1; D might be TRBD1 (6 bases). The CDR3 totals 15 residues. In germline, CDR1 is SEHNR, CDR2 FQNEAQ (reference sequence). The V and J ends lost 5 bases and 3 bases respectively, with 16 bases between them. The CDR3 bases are TGTGCCAGCAGCCAGGGGATCGTCTCGTACACTGAAGCTTTCTTT. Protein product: CASSQGIVSYTEAFF.

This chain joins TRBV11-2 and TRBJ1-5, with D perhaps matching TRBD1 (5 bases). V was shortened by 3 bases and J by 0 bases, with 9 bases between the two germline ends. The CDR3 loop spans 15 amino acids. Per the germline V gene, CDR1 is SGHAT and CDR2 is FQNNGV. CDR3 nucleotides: TGTGCCAGCAGCTTGGCGGGGGGTAGCAATCAGCCCCAGCATTTT. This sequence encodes CASSLAGGSNQPQHF.

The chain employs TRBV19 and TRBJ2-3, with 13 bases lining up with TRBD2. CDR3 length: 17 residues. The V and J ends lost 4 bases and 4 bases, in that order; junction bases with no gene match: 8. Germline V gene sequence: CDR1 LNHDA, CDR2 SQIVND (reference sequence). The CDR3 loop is CASSTRLAGGSADTQYF. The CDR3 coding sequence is TGTGCCAGTAGTACCCGACTAGCGGGGGGCTCGGCAGATACGCAGTATTTT.

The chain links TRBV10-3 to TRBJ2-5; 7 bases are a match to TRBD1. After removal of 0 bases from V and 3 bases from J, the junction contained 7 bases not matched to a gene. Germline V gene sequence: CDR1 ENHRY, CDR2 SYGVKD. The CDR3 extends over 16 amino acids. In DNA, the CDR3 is TGTGCCATCAGTGAGTCCTTAGGGACAGTGAAAGAGACCCAGTACTTC. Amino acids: CAISESLGTVKETQYF.

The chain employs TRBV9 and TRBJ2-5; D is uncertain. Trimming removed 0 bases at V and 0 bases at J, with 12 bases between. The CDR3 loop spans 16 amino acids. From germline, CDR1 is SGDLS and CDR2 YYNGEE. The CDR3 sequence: CASSVAGRPYQETQYF. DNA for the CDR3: TGTGCCAGCAGCGTAGCCGGCAGGCCTTACCAAGAGACCCAGTACTTC.

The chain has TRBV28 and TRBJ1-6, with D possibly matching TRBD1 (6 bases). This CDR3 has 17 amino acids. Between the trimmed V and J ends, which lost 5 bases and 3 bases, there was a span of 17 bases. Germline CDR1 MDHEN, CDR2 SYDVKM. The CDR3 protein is CASSTTGRVGYNSPLHF. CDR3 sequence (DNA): TGTGCCAGCAGTACCACAGGGCGTGTAGGCTATAATTCACCCCTCCACTTT.

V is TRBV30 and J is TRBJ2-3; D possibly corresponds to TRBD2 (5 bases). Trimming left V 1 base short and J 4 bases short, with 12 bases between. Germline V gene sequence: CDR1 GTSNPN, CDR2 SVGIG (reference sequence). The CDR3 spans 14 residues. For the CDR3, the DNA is TGTGCCTGGAGTGCTCGGGGATTTTCAGATACGCAGTATTTT. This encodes CAWSARGFSDTQYF. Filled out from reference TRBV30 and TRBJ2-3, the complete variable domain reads SQTIHQWPATLVQPVGSPLSLECTVEGTSNPNLYWYRQAAGRGLQLLFYSVGIGQISSEVPQNLSASRPQDRQFILSSKKLLLSDSGFYLCAWSARGFSDTQYFGPGTRLTVL.

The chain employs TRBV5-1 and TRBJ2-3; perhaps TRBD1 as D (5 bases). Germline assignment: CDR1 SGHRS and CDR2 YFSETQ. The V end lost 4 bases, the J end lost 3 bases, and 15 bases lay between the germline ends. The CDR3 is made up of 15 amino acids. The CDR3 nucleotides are TGCGCCAGCAGCCTTATATTGGGGCCTACAGATACGCAGTATTTT. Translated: CASSLILGPTDTQYF.

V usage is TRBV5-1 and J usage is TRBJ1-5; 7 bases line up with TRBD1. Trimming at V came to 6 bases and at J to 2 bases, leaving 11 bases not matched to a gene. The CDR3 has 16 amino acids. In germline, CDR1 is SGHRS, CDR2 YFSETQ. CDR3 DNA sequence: TGCGCCAGCACCGGATTTAGGGGGCTAGGCAATCAGCCCCAGCATTTT. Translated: CASTGFRGLGNQPQHF.